These T cell receptor beta chains were read from a single sample in a study of CD8+ T cells in alopecia areata. The repertoire was sequenced with immunoSEQ multiplex PCR; TCRdb's copy has only in-frame clones and lacks some. This table has under 150,000 clones, around two thirds appearing once. The specimen was CD8+ T cells sorted from blood. The receptor source for this set is a human donor in good health. The CDR3 runs from the conserved cysteine through the conserved F or W. Fields, in order: CDR3 DNA, CDR3 protein, clone size, J gene, D gene, V gene. D genes are given only for firm matches. The size field is filled for only some rows; it gives once, few, many or a size class.

TGTGCCAGCAGCCTCAGTGGCCACACTGAAGCTTTCTTT,CASSLSGHTEAFF,-,TRBJ1-1,-,TRBV14
TGTGCCAGCACCCCAGGGGACAGCGCTTACGAGCAGTACTTC,CASTPGDSAYEQYF,-,TRBJ2-7,TRBD1,TRBV7-9
TGTGCCGCGGGGCCCCGCGGACAGTTCTTC,CAAGPRGQFF,-,TRBJ2-1,-,TRBV2
TGCGCCAGCAGCTTGCTCCCAGGGAGGTACGAGCAGTACTTC,CASSLLPGRYEQYF,-,TRBJ2-7,-,TRBV4-1
TGTGCCAGCAGCGTAGAGGTCAGGCCATCACATCAGTTCTTC,CASSVEVRPSHQFF,few,TRBJ2-1,-,TRBV9
TGTGCCAGCAGCCAAGTAGGGGACGAGGAAATTTACTACGAGCAGTACTTC,CASSQVGDEEIYYEQYF,few,TRBJ2-7,-,TRBV14
TGTGCCAGCAGCTTACGGGAGGGCCCGTACGAGCAGTACTTC,CASSLREGPYEQYF,few,TRBJ2-7,TRBD2,TRBV7-3
TGTGCCAGCAGCATAAACCGGGACCCACCCCGGGGCAATGAGCAGTTCTTC,CASSINRDPPRGNEQFF,-,TRBJ2-1,-,TRBV11-2
TGCGCCAGCAGCCAAGGGCTAGCCGATTACAATGAGCAGTTCTTC,CASSQGLADYNEQFF,few,TRBJ2-1,-,TRBV4-1
TGCAGCGTTGAAGGTGCGGGAGGGCTCGGTTATGAGCAGTTCTTC,CSVEGAGGLGYEQFF,-,TRBJ2-1,TRBD2,TRBV29-1
TGCGCCAGCAGCTTTAGACAAGGCTCCTACAATGAGCAGTTCTTC,CASSFRQGSYNEQFF,once,TRBJ2-1,-,TRBV4-1
TGTGCCAGGACAGACCCTGCAACTAATGAAAAACTGTTTTTT,CARTDPATNEKLFF,-,TRBJ1-4,-,TRBV5-4
TGTGCCAGCAGCGCTAGACACCTTGAAAAACTGTTTTTT,CASSARHLEKLFF,-,TRBJ1-4,-,TRBV7-9
TGTGCCAGCAGCACCCCCTGGGGGAGAGGGACCCAAGAGACCCAGTACTTC,CASSTPWGRGTQETQYF,-,TRBJ2-5,-,TRBV11-2
TGCAGCGTCCACGGCAGGGAGACCCAGTACTTC,CSVHGRETQYF,-,TRBJ2-5,-,TRBV29-1
TGTGCCAGCAGCCGACTAGCGGGAATTTACAATGAGCAGTTCTTC,CASSRLAGIYNEQFF,-,TRBJ2-1,TRBD2,TRBV11-2
TGTGCCAGCAGGCGGGGAGGACAGCCCCAGCATTTT,CASRRGGQPQHF,-,TRBJ1-5,-,TRBV27
TGCAGCGTTCAAGGGACTAGCGGGAGCTCCTACAATGAGCAGTTCTTC,CSVQGTSGSSYNEQFF,-,TRBJ2-1,TRBD2,TRBV29-1
TGCAGCGTTGCCGGAAGATATGGCTACACCTTC,CSVAGRYGYTF,-,TRBJ1-2,-,TRBV29-1
TGTGCCAGCAGCTTAGGTCCGTCGGGCCAGCCCCAGCATTTT,CASSLGPSGQPQHF,-,TRBJ1-5,-,TRBV7-8
TGTGCCAGCAGTTTATTGGGGGTTAACACTGAAGCTTTCTTT,CASSLLGVNTEAFF,-,TRBJ1-1,-,TRBV27
TGTGCCAGCAGCCAAGAAGGATCCCAGAACACTGAAGCTTTCTTT,CASSQEGSQNTEAFF,-,TRBJ1-1,-,TRBV4-2